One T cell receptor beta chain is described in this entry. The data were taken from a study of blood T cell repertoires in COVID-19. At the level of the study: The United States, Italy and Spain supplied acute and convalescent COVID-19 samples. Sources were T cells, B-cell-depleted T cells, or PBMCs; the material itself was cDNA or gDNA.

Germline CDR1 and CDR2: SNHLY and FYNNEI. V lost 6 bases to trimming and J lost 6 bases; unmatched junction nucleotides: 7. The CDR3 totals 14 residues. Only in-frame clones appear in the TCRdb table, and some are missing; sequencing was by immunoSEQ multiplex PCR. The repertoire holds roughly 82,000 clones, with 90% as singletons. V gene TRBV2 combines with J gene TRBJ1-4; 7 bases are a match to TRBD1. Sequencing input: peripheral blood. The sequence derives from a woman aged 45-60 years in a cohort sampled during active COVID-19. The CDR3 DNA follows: TGTGCCAGCAGAACAGGGGTGATAGATGAAAAACTGTTTTTT. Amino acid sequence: CASRTGVIDEKLFF.